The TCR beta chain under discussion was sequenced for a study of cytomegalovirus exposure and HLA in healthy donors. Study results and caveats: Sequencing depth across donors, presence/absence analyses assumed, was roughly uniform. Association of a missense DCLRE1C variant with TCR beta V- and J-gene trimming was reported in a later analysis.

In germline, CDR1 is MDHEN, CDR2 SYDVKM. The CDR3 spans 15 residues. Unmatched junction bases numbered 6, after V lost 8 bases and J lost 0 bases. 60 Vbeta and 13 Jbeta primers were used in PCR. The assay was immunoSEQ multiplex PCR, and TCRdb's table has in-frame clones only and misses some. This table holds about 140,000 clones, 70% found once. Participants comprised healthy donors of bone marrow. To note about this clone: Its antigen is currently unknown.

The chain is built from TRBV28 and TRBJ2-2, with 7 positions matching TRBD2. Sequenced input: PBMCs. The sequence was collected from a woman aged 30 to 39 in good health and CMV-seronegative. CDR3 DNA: TGTGCCAGCGTTAGCGGGCTCGCGAACACCGGGGAGCTGTTTTTT. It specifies CASVSGLANTGELFF. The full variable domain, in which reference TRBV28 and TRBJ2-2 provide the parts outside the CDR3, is DVKVTQSSRYLVKRTGEKVFLECVQDMDHENMFWYRQDPGLGLRLIYFSYDVKMKEKGDIPEGYSVSREKKERFSLILESASTNQTSMYLCASVSGLANTGELFFGEGSRLTVL.